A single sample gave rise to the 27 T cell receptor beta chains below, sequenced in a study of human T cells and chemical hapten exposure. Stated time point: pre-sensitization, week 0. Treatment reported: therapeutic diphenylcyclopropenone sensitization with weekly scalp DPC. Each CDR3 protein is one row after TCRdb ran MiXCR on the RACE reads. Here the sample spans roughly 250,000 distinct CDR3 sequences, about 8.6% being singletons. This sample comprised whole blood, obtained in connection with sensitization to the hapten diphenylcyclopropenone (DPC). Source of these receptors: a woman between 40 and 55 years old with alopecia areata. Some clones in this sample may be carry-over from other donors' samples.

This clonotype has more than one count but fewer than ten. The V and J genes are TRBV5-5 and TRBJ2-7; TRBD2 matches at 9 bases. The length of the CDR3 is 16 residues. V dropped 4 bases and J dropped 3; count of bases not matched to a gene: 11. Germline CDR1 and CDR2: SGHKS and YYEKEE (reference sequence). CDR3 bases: TGTGCCAGCAGCCCCCGACCGGCGGGAGGGGGCTACGAGCAGTACTTC. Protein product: CASSPRPAGGGYEQYF.

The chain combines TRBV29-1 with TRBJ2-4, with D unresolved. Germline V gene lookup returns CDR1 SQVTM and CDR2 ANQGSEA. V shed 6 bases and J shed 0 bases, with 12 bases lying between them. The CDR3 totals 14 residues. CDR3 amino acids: CSVVDALAKNIQYF. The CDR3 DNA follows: TGCAGCGTCGTGGACGCCCTAGCCAAAAACATTCAGTACTTC.

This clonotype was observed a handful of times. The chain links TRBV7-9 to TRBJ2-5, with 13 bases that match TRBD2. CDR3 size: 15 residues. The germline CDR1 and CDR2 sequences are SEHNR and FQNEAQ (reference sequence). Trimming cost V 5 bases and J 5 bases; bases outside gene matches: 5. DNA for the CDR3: TGTGCCAGCAGCCAGGGACTAGCGGGATGGGAGACCCAGTACTTC. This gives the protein CASSQGLAGWETQYF.

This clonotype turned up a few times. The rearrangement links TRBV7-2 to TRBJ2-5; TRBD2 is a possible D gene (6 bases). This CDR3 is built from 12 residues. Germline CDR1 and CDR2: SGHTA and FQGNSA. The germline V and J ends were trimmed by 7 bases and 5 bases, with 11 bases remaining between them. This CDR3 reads CASNNGGETQYF. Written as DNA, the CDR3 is TGTGCCAGCAACAACGGAGGGGAGACCCAGTACTTC.

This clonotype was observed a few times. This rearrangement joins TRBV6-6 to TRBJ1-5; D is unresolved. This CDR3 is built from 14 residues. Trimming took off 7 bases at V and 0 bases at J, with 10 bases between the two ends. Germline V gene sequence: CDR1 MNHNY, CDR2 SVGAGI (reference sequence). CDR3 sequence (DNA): TGTGCCAGCAAAAAGGGTAGTAGCAATCAGCCCCAGCATTTT. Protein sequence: CASKKGSSNQPQHF.

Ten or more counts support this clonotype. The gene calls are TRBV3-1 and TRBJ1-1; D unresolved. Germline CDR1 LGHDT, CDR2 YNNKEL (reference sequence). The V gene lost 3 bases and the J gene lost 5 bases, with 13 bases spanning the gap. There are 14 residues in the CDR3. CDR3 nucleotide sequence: TGTGCCAGCAGCCACGCTGGGGTAAAGACTGAAGCTTTCTTT. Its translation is CASSHAGVKTEAFF.

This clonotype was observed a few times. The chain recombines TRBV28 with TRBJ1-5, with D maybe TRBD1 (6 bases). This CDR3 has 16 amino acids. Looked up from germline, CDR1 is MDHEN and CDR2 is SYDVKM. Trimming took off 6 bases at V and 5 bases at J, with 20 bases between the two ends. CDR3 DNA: TGTGCCAGCAGCCTTTGGGGGGCAGGGGCCCATCAGCCCCAGCATTTT. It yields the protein CASSLWGAGAHQPQHF.

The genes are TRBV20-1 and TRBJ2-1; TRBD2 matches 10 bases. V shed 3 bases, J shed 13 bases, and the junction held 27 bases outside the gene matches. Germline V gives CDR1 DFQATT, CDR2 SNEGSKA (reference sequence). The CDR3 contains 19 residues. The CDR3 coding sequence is TGCAGTGCTAGCCGGGACAGAATTAAACTAGCGGGATTTTCCCCCGCCCAGTTCTTC. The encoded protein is CSASRDRIKLAGFSPAQFF.

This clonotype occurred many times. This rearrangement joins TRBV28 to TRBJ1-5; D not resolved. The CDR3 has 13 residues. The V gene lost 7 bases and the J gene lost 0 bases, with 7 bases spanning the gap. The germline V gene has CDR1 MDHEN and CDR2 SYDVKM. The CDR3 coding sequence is TGTGCCAGCAACACTGATAGCAATCAGCCCCAGCATTTT. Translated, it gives CASNTDSNQPQHF. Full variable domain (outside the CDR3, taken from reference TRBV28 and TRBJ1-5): DVKVTQSSRYLVKRTGEKVFLECVQDMDHENMFWYRQDPGLGLRLIYFSYDVKMKEKGDIPEGYSVSREKKERFSLILESASTNQTSMYLCASNTDSNQPQHFGDGTRLSIL.

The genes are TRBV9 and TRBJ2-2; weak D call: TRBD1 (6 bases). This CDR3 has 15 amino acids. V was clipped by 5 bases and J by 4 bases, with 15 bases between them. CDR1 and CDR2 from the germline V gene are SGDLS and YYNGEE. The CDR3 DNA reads TGTGCCAGCAGTAGGTCGACAGGCTCCACCGGGGAGCTGTTTTTT. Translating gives CASSRSTGSTGELFF.

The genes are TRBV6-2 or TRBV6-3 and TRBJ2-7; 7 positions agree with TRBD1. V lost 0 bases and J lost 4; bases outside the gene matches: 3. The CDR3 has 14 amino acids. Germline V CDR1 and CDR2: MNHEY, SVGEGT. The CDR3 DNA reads TGTGCCAGCAGTTACTCGGGACAGACGTACGAGCAGTACTTC. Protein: CASSYSGQTYEQYF.

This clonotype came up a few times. CDR3 DNA sequence: TGCAGTGCCGCAGGTGCAGGGGGCGTAATGACCTACGAGCAGTACTTC. This codes for CSAAGAGGVMTYEQYF. The rearrangement uses TRBV20-1 and TRBJ2-7; 8 bases match TRBD1. There are 16 residues in the CDR3. Germline-derived CDR1 and CDR2 are DFQATT and SNEGSKA (reference sequence). The V and J ends lost 6 bases and 2 bases, in that order; junction bases with no gene match: 15.

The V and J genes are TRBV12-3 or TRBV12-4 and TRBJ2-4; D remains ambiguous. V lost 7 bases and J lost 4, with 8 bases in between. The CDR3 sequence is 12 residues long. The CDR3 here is CASTGPKNIQYF. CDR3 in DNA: TGTGCCAGCACCGGACCTAAAAACATTCAGTACTTC.

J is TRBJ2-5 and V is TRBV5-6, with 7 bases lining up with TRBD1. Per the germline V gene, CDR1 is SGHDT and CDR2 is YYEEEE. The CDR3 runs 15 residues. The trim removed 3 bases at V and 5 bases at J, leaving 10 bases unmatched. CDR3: CASSWRQGDRETQYF. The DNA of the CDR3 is TGTGCCAGCAGCTGGAGACAGGGCGACAGGGAGACCCAGTACTTC.

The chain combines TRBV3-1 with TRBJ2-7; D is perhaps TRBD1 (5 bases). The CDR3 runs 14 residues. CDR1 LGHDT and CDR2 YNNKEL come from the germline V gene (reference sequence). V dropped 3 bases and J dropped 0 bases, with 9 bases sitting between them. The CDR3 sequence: CASSQGRTSYEQYF. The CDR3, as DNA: TGTGCCAGCAGCCAGGGGCGCACCTCCTACGAGCAGTACTTC.

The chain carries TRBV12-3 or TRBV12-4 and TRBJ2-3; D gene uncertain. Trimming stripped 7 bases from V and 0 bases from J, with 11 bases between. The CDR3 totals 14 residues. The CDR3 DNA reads TGTGCCAGCATATGGTCCCAGAGCACAGATACGCAGTATTTT. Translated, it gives CASIWSQSTDTQYF.

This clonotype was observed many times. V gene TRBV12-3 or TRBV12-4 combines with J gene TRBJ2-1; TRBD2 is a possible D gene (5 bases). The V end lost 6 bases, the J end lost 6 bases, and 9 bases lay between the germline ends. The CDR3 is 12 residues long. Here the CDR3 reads CASRDSVNEQFF. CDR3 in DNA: TGTGCCAGCAGGGATAGCGTCAATGAGCAGTTCTTC.

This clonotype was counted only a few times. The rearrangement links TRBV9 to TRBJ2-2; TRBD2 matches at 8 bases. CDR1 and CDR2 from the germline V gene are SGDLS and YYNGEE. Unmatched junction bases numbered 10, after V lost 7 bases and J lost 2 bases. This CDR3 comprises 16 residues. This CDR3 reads CASSERRTSNTGELFF. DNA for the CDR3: TGTGCCAGCTCCGAACGCAGGACTAGCAACACCGGGGAGCTGTTTTTT.

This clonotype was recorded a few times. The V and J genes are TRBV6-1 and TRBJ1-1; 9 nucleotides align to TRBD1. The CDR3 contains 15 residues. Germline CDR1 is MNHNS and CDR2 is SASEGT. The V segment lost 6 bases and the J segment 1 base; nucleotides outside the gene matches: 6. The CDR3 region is CASRPGTGSNTEAFF. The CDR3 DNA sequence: TGTGCCAGCAGGCCCGGGACAGGGTCGAACACTGAAGCTTTCTTT.

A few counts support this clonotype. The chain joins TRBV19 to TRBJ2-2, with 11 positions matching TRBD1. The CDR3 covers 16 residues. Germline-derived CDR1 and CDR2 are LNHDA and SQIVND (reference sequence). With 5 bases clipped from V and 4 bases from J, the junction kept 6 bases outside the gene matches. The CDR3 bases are TGTGCCAGTAGTCTCGGACAGGGGGCGGGCACCGGGGAGCTGTTTTTT. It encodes CASSLGQGAGTGELFF.

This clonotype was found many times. The CDR3: CASSVPGQGGNTGELFF. CDR3 sequence (DNA): TGTGCCAGCAGTGTCCCGGGACAGGGGGGCAACACCGGGGAGCTGTTTTTT. The chain recombines TRBV2 with TRBJ2-2; 11 bases line up with TRBD1. The CDR3 is made up of 17 amino acids. The germline CDR1 and CDR2 sequences are SNHLY and FYNNEI. Trimming removed 4 bases from V and 2 bases from J; junction bases left unmatched: 6.

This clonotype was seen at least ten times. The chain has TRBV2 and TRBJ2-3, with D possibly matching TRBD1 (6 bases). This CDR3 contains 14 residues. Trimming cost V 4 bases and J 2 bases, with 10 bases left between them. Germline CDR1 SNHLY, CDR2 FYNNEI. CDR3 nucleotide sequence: TGTGCCAGCAGTGTTACAGGGATCACAGATACGCAGTATTTT. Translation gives CASSVTGITDTQYF.

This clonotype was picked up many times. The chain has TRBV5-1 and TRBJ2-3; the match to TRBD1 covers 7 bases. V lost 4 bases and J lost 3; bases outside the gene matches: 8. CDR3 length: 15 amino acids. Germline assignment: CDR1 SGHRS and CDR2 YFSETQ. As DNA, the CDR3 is TGCGCCAGCAGCGTAGACCCGACAGGGACAGATACGCAGTATTTT. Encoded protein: CASSVDPTGTDTQYF.

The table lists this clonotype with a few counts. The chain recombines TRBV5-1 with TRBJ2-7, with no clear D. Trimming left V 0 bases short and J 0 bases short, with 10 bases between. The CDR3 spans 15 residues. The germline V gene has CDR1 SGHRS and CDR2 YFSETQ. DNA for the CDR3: TGCGCCAGCAGCTTGGAGGCGAGGCCCTCCTACGAGCAGTACTTC. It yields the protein CASSLEARPSYEQYF.

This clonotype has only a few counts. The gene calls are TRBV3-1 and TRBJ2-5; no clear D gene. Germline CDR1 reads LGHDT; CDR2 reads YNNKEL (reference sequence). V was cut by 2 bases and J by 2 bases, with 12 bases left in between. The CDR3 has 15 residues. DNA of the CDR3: TGTGCCAGCAGCCAAAGCGTGGTCCTTCAAGAGACCCAGTACTTC. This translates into CASSQSVVLQETQYF.

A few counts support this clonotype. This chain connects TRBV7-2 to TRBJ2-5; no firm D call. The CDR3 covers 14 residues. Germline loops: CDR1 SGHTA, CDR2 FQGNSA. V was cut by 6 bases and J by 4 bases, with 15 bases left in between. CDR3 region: CASSSIVRPETQYF. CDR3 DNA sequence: TGTGCCAGCAGTTCAATCGTGCGGCCAGAGACCCAGTACTTC.

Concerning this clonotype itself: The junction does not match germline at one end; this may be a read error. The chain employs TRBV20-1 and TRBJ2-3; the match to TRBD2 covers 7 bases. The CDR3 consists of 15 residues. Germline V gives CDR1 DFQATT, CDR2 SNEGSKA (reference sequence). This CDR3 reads CSARDPTSSGDTQNF. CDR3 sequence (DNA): TGCAGTGCTAGAGACCCGACTAGCTCAGGAGATACGCAGAATTTT.